This T cell receptor (beta chain) was sequenced in a study of T cell responses to AZD1222 COVID-19 vaccine. Generated by immunoSEQ multiplex PCR, the TCRdb table keeps only in-frame clones and is missing some. The sample shows about 56,000 clones, approximately 85% of them seen only once. The CDR3 spans 14 residues. V was clipped by 3 bases and J by 2 bases, with 13 bases between them. The germline V gene has CDR1 SQVTM and CDR2 ANQGSEA. The TCR sequence derives from an adult in good health. The sample here was peripheral blood, taken on day 0 of AZD1222 vaccination. This rearrangement joins TRBV29-1 to TRBJ1-2; tentative D call: TRBD1 (5 bases). The DNA for the CDR3 is TGCAGCGTTGACGGAATGCAGGGCAACTATGGCTACACCTTC. It translates to CSVDGMQGNYGYTF.